What follows are 20 T cell receptor beta chains derived from one specimen sequenced in a study of long-term antiretroviral therapy in people with HIV. At survey level, the immunoSEQ assay was run in its v3.0 version. TCRdb's copy holds only in-frame clones and misses some; the assay was immunoSEQ multiplex PCR. The data show 23,000 or so clones, roughly 87% seen once. Sequenced here: unsorted PBMCs, sampled 0.4 years after starting antiretroviral therapy. All receptors come from a man aged 50 to 60 with HIV.

The CDR3 coding sequence is TGTGCCAGCAGTTGGTATCAAGAGACCCAGTACTTC. Translating gives CASSWYQETQYF. The V and J genes are TRBV28 and TRBJ2-5; no definite D call. Germline values: CDR1 MDHEN, CDR2 SYDVKM. V lost 4 bases to trimming and J lost 2 bases, with 5 bases between them. The CDR3 runs 12 residues.

The rearrangement uses TRBV28 and TRBJ1-1; possibly TRBD1 for D (6 bases). This CDR3 has 16 residues. Trimming left V 6 bases short and J 0 bases short, with 17 bases between. The germline gives CDR1 MDHEN, CDR2 SYDVKM. Here the CDR3 DNA reads TGTGCCAGCAGCTTGGGGGGAGGGGGTATGAACACTGAAGCTTTCTTT. It yields the protein CASSLGGGGMNTEAFF.

The chain joins TRBV2 to TRBJ2-5; either TRBD1 or TRBD2 may fit D (6 bases each). Deletions cut 8 bases from V and 4 bases from J, with 14 bases between. The CDR3 consists of 13 residues. Germline V gives CDR1 SNHLY, CDR2 FYNNEI. The CDR3 DNA is TGTGCCAGCCGTGGGGGGCTCCGAGAGACCCAGTACTTC. It is translated as CASRGGLRETQYF.

This clone was recorded once. The chain's CDR3 is CASTVGVGQALQHTQYF. CDR3 DNA sequence: TGTGCCAGCACCGTGGGGGTAGGACAGGCCTTGCAGCATACGCAGTATTTT. The chain employs TRBV7-9 and TRBJ2-3; 7 positions match TRBD1. CDR3 length: 17 residues. The V and J ends lost 7 bases and 7 bases, in that order; junction bases with no gene match: 20. CDR1 and CDR2 from the germline V gene are SEHNR and FQNEAQ (reference sequence).

The chain joins TRBV28 to TRBJ2-3, with D perhaps TRBD1 (6 bases). V was cut by 6 bases and J by 6 bases, with 16 bases left in between. CDR3 size: 14 residues. CDR1 and CDR2 (germline): MDHEN, SYDVKM. Written as DNA, the CDR3 is TGTGCCAGCAGACCTACAGGGCGAGGGGATACGCAGTATTTT. This codes for CASRPTGRGDTQYF.

The rearrangement joins TRBV18 to TRBJ2-3, with 9 bases that match TRBD1. The CDR3 runs to 14 residues. The trim removed 6 bases at V and 3 bases at J, leaving 4 bases unmatched. The germline gives CDR1 KGHSH, CDR2 LQKENI. The CDR3 coding sequence is TGTGCCAGCTCGCGGACAGGGGCGACAGATACGCAGTATTTT. Residues: CASSRTGATDTQYF.

The chain employs TRBV28 and TRBJ2-2; D perhaps matches TRBD2 (6 bases). Germline V gives CDR1 MDHEN, CDR2 SYDVKM. CDR3 length equals 15 residues. V was clipped by 10 bases and J by 3 bases, with 18 bases between them. The CDR3 sequence: CATRDSRRYTGELFF. CDR3 nucleotide sequence: TGTGCCACCCGGGACTCCAGAAGGTACACCGGGGAGCTGTTTTTT.

The V gene is TRBV27, the J gene TRBJ2-3, with D maybe TRBD2 (6 bases). The CDR3 sequence is 14 residues long. V dropped 4 bases and J dropped 3 bases, with 11 bases sitting between them. Germline loops: CDR1 MNHEY, CDR2 SMNVEV (reference sequence). The CDR3 is CASSWGDGTDTQYF. CDR3 in DNA: TGTGCCAGCAGTTGGGGGGATGGTACAGATACGCAGTATTTT.

The rearrangement uses TRBV2 and TRBJ2-4; D not resolved. The CDR3 contains 14 residues. Trimming left V 0 bases short and J 4 bases short, with 7 bases between. Germline V gene sequence: CDR1 SNHLY, CDR2 FYNNEI. The CDR3 bases are TGTGCCAGCAGTGAAGCTTTCCGGAAAAACATTCAGTACTTC. The encoded protein is CASSEAFRKNIQYF.

This clone was picked up a small number of times. The V call is TRBV9, the J call TRBJ2-7; D gene uncertain. Per the germline V gene, CDR1 is SGDLS and CDR2 is YYNGEE. The CDR3 extends over 12 amino acids. Trimming removed 3 bases from V and 5 bases from J, with 9 bases in between. The CDR3, as DNA: TGTGCCAGCAGCGAGGATGGGAACGAGCAGTACTTC. Amino acid sequence: CASSEDGNEQYF.

This CDR3 reads CAIGQGTSYEQYF. The CDR3, as DNA: TGTGCCATTGGACAGGGGACCTCCTACGAGCAGTACTTC. J is TRBJ2-7 and V is TRBV10-3, with TRBD1 matching 9 bases. V shed 9 bases and J 0 bases; nucleotides not matched to a gene: 3. CDR3 length equals 13 residues. Germline V gene lookup returns CDR1 ENHRY and CDR2 SYGVKD.

This chain joins TRBV5-4 and TRBJ2-7; TRBD2 aligns across 8 bases. V trimming: 4 bases; J trimming: 3 bases; junction bases outside the gene matches: 6. CDR1 is SGHNT and CDR2 is YYREEE in the germline V gene (reference sequence). The CDR3 runs 14 residues. The CDR3 region is CASSRGGTDYEQYF. CDR3 nucleotides: TGTGCCAGCAGCCGGGGGGGGACTGACTACGAGCAGTACTTC.

This chain links TRBV25-1 with TRBJ2-7; no reliable D call. The germline V gene encodes CDR1 MGHDK and CDR2 SYGVNS. The V end was cut by 7 bases, the J end by 3 bases, with 13 bases between. The CDR3 is made up of 13 amino acids. The CDR3 bases are TGTGCCAGCATGAGTGAGGTCAGCTACGAGCAGTACTTC. This sequence encodes CASMSEVSYEQYF.

The V call is TRBV19, the J call TRBJ2-7; 11 bases agree with TRBD1. CDR1 and CDR2 (germline): LNHDA, SQIVND (reference sequence). Trimming cost V 5 bases and J 6 bases; bases outside gene matches: 9. The CDR3 consists of 15 residues. For the CDR3, the DNA is TGTGCCAGTAGTTTCGGACAGGGGGCGCTTGGCGAGCAGTACTTC. Encoded protein: CASSFGQGALGEQYF.

The V gene is TRBV12-1, the J gene TRBJ1-1; the table's TRBD1 call for D was not verified on the DNA. TRBV12-1 is a pseudogene segment. CDR3 length equals 20 residues. CDR3 sequence: CASTPRAGAPGWGFLTEAFF. The CDR3 coding sequence is TGTGCCAGCACCCCCCGGGCAGGGGCCCCGGGATGGGGATTTCTCACTGAAGCTTTCTTT.

This chain uses TRBV11-2 with TRBJ2-1; D ambiguous. CDR1 is SGHAT, CDR2 FQNNGV, per germline. Trimming cost V 0 bases and J 4 bases, with 4 bases left between them. The CDR3 loop spans 13 amino acids. The chain's CDR3 is CASSLDSYNEQFF. In nucleotides, the CDR3 is TGTGCCAGCAGCTTAGATAGTTACAATGAGCAGTTCTTC.

The V gene is TRBV6-5, the J gene TRBJ1-6, with D tentatively TRBD1 (5 bases). V lost 0 bases to trimming and J lost 9 bases, with 12 bases between them. The germline gives CDR1 MNHEY, CDR2 SVGAGI. CDR3 size: 15 residues. DNA for the CDR3: TGTGCCAGCAGTTACTCGGCCCATACAGGTTCACCCCTCCACTTT. Translation: CASSYSAHTGSPLHF.

The rearrangement joins TRBV28 to TRBJ2-1, with D possibly TRBD1 on 6 matching bases. Trimming left V 2 bases short and J 4 bases short, with 12 bases between. CDR3 length: 15 amino acids. Germline V gene data show CDR1 as MDHEN and CDR2 as SYDVKM. CDR3 amino acids: CASSLGAGTYNEQFF. The DNA for the CDR3 is TGTGCCAGCAGTTTAGGGGCAGGGACATACAATGAGCAGTTCTTC.

This chain connects TRBV19 to TRBJ2-1; 7 nucleotides agree with TRBD2. Germline CDR1 is LNHDA and CDR2 is SQIVND (reference sequence). V was clipped by 4 bases and J by 2 bases; unmatched bases: 5. The CDR3 has 15 residues. Here the CDR3 reads CASSTGGGTYNEQFF. In nucleotides, the CDR3 is TGTGCCAGTAGTACTGGGGGGGGGACCTACAATGAGCAGTTCTTC.

The sample holds a few counts of this clone. This chain uses TRBV29-1 with TRBJ1-4; tentatively, D is TRBD1 (6 bases). The CDR3 runs 13 residues. Trimming stripped 3 bases from V and 7 bases from J, with 12 bases between. The germline V gene encodes CDR1 SQVTM and CDR2 ANQGSEA. CDR3 residues: CSVDTGIGEKLFF. CDR3 bases: TGCAGCGTTGATACAGGGATAGGTGAAAAACTGTTTTTT.